This T cell receptor beta chain was sequenced for a study of beta chain features in type 1 diabetes. Overall study findings and caveats: Significant though moderate, a shortening of TCRB CDR3s appeared in all four CD4+ subsets of Type 1 diabetes patients.

Of the isolated RNA, all was reverse transcribed, and so the sequenced material was expressed TCRB transcripts. Libraries were prepared by immunoSEQ multiplex PCR; TCRdb keeps only in-frame clonotypes and omits some of them. This sample has around 240,000 clones, with 16% found just once. On this clone: Its antigen is as yet unknown.

The germline gives CDR1 SGHTA, CDR2 FQGTGA. Deletions cut 5 bases from V and 6 bases from J, with 17 bases between. The CDR3 is 15 amino acids. The specimen was naive CD4+ T cells from blood. V usage is TRBV7-3 and J usage is TRBJ2-1; tentative D call: TRBD2 (5 bases). This TCR came from a man in his thirties or forties with type 1 diabetes. The CDR3 protein is CASSPGPSFGNEQFF. In DNA form, the CDR3 reads TGTGCCAGCAGCCCTGGGCCTAGCTTTGGCAATGAGCAGTTCTTC.